Presented here are 13 T cell receptor beta chains from one specimen sequenced in a study of T-cell reconstitution after alpha-beta-depleted transplantation in children. Unique molecular identifiers were incorporated during preparation of the TCRbeta library. From the PCR reads, TCRdb called clonotypes with MiXCR, one entry per CDR3 protein. The sample holds fewer than 550,000 distinct CDR3 sequences; around 10% are singletons and the top ten take 14%. Sample: PBMCs, mostly from graft donor cells, taken 180 days after TCRalphabeta/CD19-depleted stem cell transplant. Every receptor here comes from a female patient aged 2 to 10 who had a stem cell transplant for aplastic anemia, so the T cells may come from the graft donor.

The CDR3 DNA is TGCGCCAGCAGCTTCGGGACTGCAAATCAGCCCCAGCATTTT. As protein: CASSFGTANQPQHF. The J gene is TRBJ1-5, the V gene TRBV5-1, with a possible D match to TRBD1 (5 bases). The germline V and J ends were trimmed by 2 bases and 4 bases, with 10 bases remaining between them. The germline V gene has CDR1 SGHRS and CDR2 YFSETQ. The CDR3 extends over 14 amino acids.

This clonotype turned up a few times. V is TRBV27 and J is TRBJ2-1; D gene unclear. The V and J ends lost 3 bases and 6 bases respectively, with 24 bases between them. Germline CDR1 reads MNHEY; CDR2 reads SMNVEV (reference sequence). This CDR3 region has 18 residues. Written as DNA, the CDR3 is TGTGCCAGCAGTTTTCGGCTTCCTTCTCGGAGTTCCCCCAATGAGCAGTTCTTC. It translates to CASSFRLPSRSSPNEQFF.

There are a few counts of this clonotype. The chain is built from TRBV19 and TRBJ1-1; 8 positions match TRBD1. Germline V CDR1 and CDR2: LNHDA, SQIVND (reference sequence). The CDR3 is 14 residues long. V shed 6 bases and J 5 bases; nucleotides not matched to a gene: 8. For the CDR3, the DNA is TGTGCCAGTAGACTTTACCAGGGGGCGACTGAAGCTTTCTTT. This translates into CASRLYQGATEAFF.

This clonotype was recorded a few times. V is TRBV28 and J is TRBJ2-5, with 7 bases aligning to TRBD2. V lost 3 bases and J lost 1; bases outside the gene matches: 2. The CDR3 consists of 14 residues. The germline gives CDR1 MDHEN, CDR2 SYDVKM. Written as DNA, the CDR3 is TGTGCCAGCAGTTTGCGGGAGATCCAAGAGACCCAGTACTTC. Protein sequence: CASSLREIQETQYF.

The V call is TRBV7-9, the J call TRBJ1-1; perhaps TRBD1 as D (5 bases). The V gene's germline CDR1 is SEHNR and CDR2 FQNEAQ (reference sequence). The CDR3 contains 16 residues. V lost 5 bases and J 6 bases, leaving 22 bases between the germline ends. CDR3 region: CASSEPGLPLYAEAFF. Written as DNA, the CDR3 is TGTGCCAGCAGCGAACCGGGACTCCCATTGTACGCTGAAGCTTTCTTT.

The sample holds a few counts of this clonotype. The genes are TRBV6-5 and TRBJ2-7, with 11 bases aligning to TRBD2. This CDR3 contains 15 residues. V dropped 0 bases and J dropped 6; count of bases not matched to a gene: 4. CDR1 is MNHEY and CDR2 is SVGAGI in the germline V gene. CDR3 sequence reads: CASSYSGTSGREQYF. In nucleotides, the CDR3 is TGTGCCAGCAGTTACTCTGGGACTAGCGGTCGCGAGCAGTACTTC.

CDR3 nucleotide sequence: TGCAGTGCTAGTTCCTACTCCTTTTTAATGACAGGGCCGTACACTGGGGCCAACGTCCTGACTTTC. This encodes CSASSYSFLMTGPYTGANVLTF. This chain links TRBV20-1 with TRBJ2-6; 7 bases are a match to TRBD1. The CDR3 is made up of 22 amino acids. Germline CDR1 reads DFQATT; CDR2 reads SNEGSKA (reference sequence). Unmatched junction bases numbered 25, after V lost 3 bases and J lost 2 bases.

This clonotype was seen more than once but under ten times. This chain uses TRBV7-9 with TRBJ2-2, with D possibly being TRBD1 or TRBD2 (5 bases each). The CDR3 contains 15 residues. V gave up 0 bases and J gave up 7 bases, with 12 bases separating them. The germline V gene has CDR1 SEHNR and CDR2 FQNEAQ (reference sequence). CDR3 protein: CASSLAGASLGELFF. DNA of the CDR3: TGTGCCAGCAGCTTAGCCGGGGCAAGTCTCGGGGAGCTGTTTTTT.

This clonotype was detected only a few times. The V gene is TRBV9, the J gene TRBJ2-1; 9 positions match TRBD2. With V trimmed by 2 bases and J by 9 bases, 6 bases remained unmatched. The CDR3 contains 14 residues. Germline V lookup: CDR1 SGDLS, CDR2 YYNGEE. DNA for the CDR3: TGTGCCAGCAGCGTTGGCGGGAGGGACCCTGAGCAGTTCTTC. The encoded protein is CASSVGGRDPEQFF. Drawing the rest from reference TRBV9 and TRBJ2-1, the complete variable domain is DSGVTQTPKHLITATGQRVTLRCSPRSGDLSVYWYQQSLDQGLQFLIQYYNGEERAKGNILERFSAQQFPDLHSELNLSSLELGDSALYFCASSVGGRDPEQFFGPGTRLTVL.

This clonotype occurred a few times. This chain connects TRBV15 to TRBJ2-6; no firm D call. Between the trimmed V and J ends, which lost 0 bases and 0 bases, there was a span of 6 bases. Germline-derived CDR1 and CDR2 are LNHNV and YYDKDF (reference sequence). The CDR3 sequence is 16 residues long. This CDR3 is CATSRDSSSGANVLTF. In DNA form, the CDR3 reads TGTGCCACCAGCAGAGATTCAAGCTCTGGGGCCAACGTCCTGACTTTC.

This clonotype came up a few times. The gene calls are TRBV28 and TRBJ1-5; a weak D match, TRBD1 (6 bases). V gave up 2 bases and J gave up 10 bases, with 18 bases separating them. The CDR3 loop spans 15 amino acids. CDR1 MDHEN and CDR2 SYDVKM come from the germline V gene. The CDR3 reads CASSLLTGSGHPQHF. Written as DNA, the CDR3 is TGTGCCAGCAGTTTACTCACAGGGAGTGGTCACCCCCAGCATTTT.

This clonotype was seen ten or more times. The chain couples TRBV25-1 to TRBJ2-5; TRBD1 or TRBD2 may be the D gene (5 bases each). In germline, CDR1 is MGHDK, CDR2 SYGVNS. The CDR3 spans 12 residues. V was clipped by 3 bases and J by 12 bases, with 14 bases between them. The CDR3 sequence is CASSDLGTPEYF. The CDR3, as DNA: TGTGCCAGCAGTGATCTGGGGACCCCGGAGTACTTC. Based on the CDR3 plus reference TRBV25-1 and TRBJ2-5, the full variable domain is EADIYQTPRYLVIGTGKKITLECSQTMGHDKMYWYQQDPGMELHLIHYSYGVNSTEKGDLSSESTVSRIRTEHFPLTLESARPSHTSQYLCASSDLGTPEYFGPGTRLLVL.

This clonotype was seen a few times. This chain connects TRBV7-9 to TRBJ2-1; a weak D match, TRBD1 (6 bases). The CDR3 has 12 amino acids. V lost 3 bases and J lost 8, with 8 bases in between. CDR1 is SEHNR and CDR2 is FQNEAQ in the germline V gene (reference sequence). CDR3 sequence reads: CASSFEGDEQFF. CDR3 DNA: TGTGCCAGCAGCTTTGAGGGGGATGAGCAGTTCTTC.